Below are 22 T cell receptor beta chains sequenced from a single sample in a study of shared clonotypes between healthy human individuals. The protocol was immunoSEQ multiplex PCR, while the TCRdb copy is restricted to in-frame clones and leaves out a portion. In the table there are over 2 million clones, around 92% of which are singletons. The sample consisted of naive CD4+ T cells from PBMCs. As to subset: CD45RA+ positively selected. These receptors all come from a man between 18 and 35 years old in good health. Some clones in this sample may be carry-over from other donors' samples.

The genes are TRBV7-2 and TRBJ2-2; D gene ambiguous. Germline loops: CDR1 SGHTA, CDR2 FQGNSA. Trimming pared 6 bases from V and 1 base from J, leaving 12 bases between. The CDR3 is 15 residues long. The CDR3 coding sequence is TGTGCCAGCAGTGTCCAGCCTTTGAACACCGGGGAGCTGTTTTTT. Translated, it gives CASSVQPLNTGELFF.

Remarks on this clone: Distinct nucleotide sequences in the sample also encode this CDR3. The chain joins TRBV25-1 to TRBJ1-3; D gene uncertain. V lost 1 base to trimming and J lost 0 bases, with 4 bases between them. The CDR3 extends over 14 amino acids. Germline loops: CDR1 MGHDK, CDR2 SYGVNS. This chain's CDR3 is CASSESGSGNTIYF. The CDR3 DNA is TGTGCCAGCAGTGAATCTGGCTCTGGAAACACCATATATTTT.

The rearrangement links TRBV4-2 to TRBJ1-1; D call uncertain. Trimming pared 4 bases from V and 3 bases from J, leaving 18 bases between. The CDR3 length is 16 residues. Germline V lookup: CDR1 LGHNA, CDR2 YNFKEQ. CDR3 in amino acids: CASSLTRLQRDTEAFF. In DNA, the CDR3 is TGTGCCAGCAGCCTCACCCGACTCCAAAGGGACACTGAAGCTTTCTTT.

The chain employs TRBV6-5 and TRBJ1-2; TRBD1 aligns across 7 bases. CDR1 MNHEY and CDR2 SVGAGI come from the germline V gene. The CDR3 spans 13 residues. V lost 6 bases and J lost 4; bases outside the gene matches: 5. CDR3 sequence: CASSYDRAYGYTF. The CDR3 nucleotides are TGTGCCAGCAGCTACGACAGGGCCTATGGCTACACCTTC.

V is TRBV18 and J is TRBJ2-5, with D hard to call. The ends were cut back, 6 bases at V and 4 bases at J, with 12 bases in the middle. This CDR3 is 13 amino acids long. Looked up from germline, CDR1 is KGHSH and CDR2 is LQKENI. In DNA, the CDR3 is TGTGCCAGCTCCGACGTAGTGGCAGAGACCCAGTACTTC. It is translated as CASSDVVAETQYF.

Remarks on this clone: This CDR3 is also generated by other DNA sequences in the sample. The chain recombines TRBV5-1 with TRBJ2-2; the D gene is possibly TRBD2 (6 bases). CDR1 SGHRS and CDR2 YFSETQ come from the germline V gene. V was cut by 2 bases and J by 2 bases, with 10 bases left in between. This CDR3 region has 15 residues. The CDR3 bases are TGCGCCAGCAGCTTAACCGGGACTAACACCGGGGAGCTGTTTTTT. It yields the protein CASSLTGTNTGELFF.

J is TRBJ2-1 and V is TRBV11-3; a weak D match, TRBD1 (5 bases). Germline V lookup: CDR1 SGHNT, CDR2 YENEEA. This CDR3 region has 16 residues. Trimming shortened V by 1 base and J by 4 bases, and 14 bases separated the two germline ends. The CDR3 DNA sequence: TGTGCCAGCAGCTTAGGCCCTTACCAGGGATACAATGAGCAGTTCTTC. Translating gives CASSLGPYQGYNEQFF.

The chain carries TRBV6-5 and TRBJ2-1; D is perhaps TRBD2 (6 bases). Germline lookup yields CDR1 MNHEY and CDR2 SVGAGI. CDR3 length equals 14 residues. V dropped 5 bases and J dropped 4 bases, with 12 bases sitting between them. The CDR3 loop is CASSGDWNYNEQFF. For the CDR3, the DNA is TGTGCCAGCAGTGGGGACTGGAATTACAATGAGCAGTTCTTC.

The chain employs TRBV7-6 and TRBJ2-1, with TRBD1 matching over 8 bases. V shed 5 bases, J shed 4 bases, and the junction held 4 bases outside the gene matches. CDR1 and CDR2 (germline): SGHVS, FNYEAQ. The CDR3 is made up of 14 amino acids. CDR3: CASSMGQVYNEQFF. The CDR3 bases are TGTGCCAGCAGCATGGGACAGGTATACAATGAGCAGTTCTTC.

The genes are TRBV28 and TRBJ2-7; a possible D gene is TRBD1 (5 bases). In germline, CDR1 is MDHEN, CDR2 SYDVKM. The V and J ends lost 6 bases and 6 bases respectively, with 12 bases between them. This CDR3 contains 12 residues. The CDR3 is CASSTSGFEQYF. CDR3 nucleotides: TGTGCCAGCAGCACTTCAGGGTTCGAGCAGTACTTC.

The gene calls are TRBV5-1 and TRBJ2-1; D unresolved. Germline-derived CDR1 and CDR2 are SGHRS and YFSETQ. Trimming took off 0 bases at V and 9 bases at J, with 13 bases between the two ends. This CDR3 is built from 14 residues. Here the CDR3 reads CASSLDLLAVEQFF. Written as DNA, the CDR3 is TGCGCCAGCAGCTTGGATTTGTTGGCGGTTGAGCAGTTCTTC.

The chain is built from TRBV28 and TRBJ2-5, with a possible D match to TRBD2 (6 bases). Looked up from germline, CDR1 is MDHEN and CDR2 is SYDVKM. V lost 4 bases to trimming and J lost 3 bases, with 9 bases between them. The CDR3 is 13 residues long. This chain's CDR3 is CASSSPGEETQYF. The CDR3 DNA is TGTGCCAGCAGTTCCCCGGGGGAAGAGACCCAGTACTTC.

The chain couples TRBV28 to TRBJ2-7; 8 bases line up with TRBD1. The CDR3 runs to 14 residues. V dropped 3 bases and J dropped 7; count of bases not matched to a gene: 8. The V gene's germline CDR1 is MDHEN and CDR2 SYDVKM. CDR3 sequence (DNA): TGTGCCAGCAGTTTTGGCCAGGGGGCGGGGGAGCAGTACTTC. Protein: CASSFGQGAGEQYF.

V is TRBV19 and J is TRBJ2-5, with unresolved D. CDR3 length: 14 residues. V gave up 3 bases and J gave up 5 bases, with 13 bases separating them. In germline, CDR1 is LNHDA, CDR2 SQIVND (reference sequence). The CDR3 is CASSIRNPGETQYF. The CDR3 DNA is TGTGCCAGTAGTATTCGGAACCCTGGGGAGACCCAGTACTTC.

The CDR3 here is CARSWEETQYF. CDR3 nucleotide sequence: TGTGCCAGAAGCTGGGAGGAGACCCAGTACTTC. V usage is TRBV5-3 and J usage is TRBJ2-5, with a possible D match to TRBD2 (5 bases). TRBV5-3 is an open reading frame, and its role is uncertain. V lost 3 bases and J lost 5, with 5 bases in between. The CDR3 is 11 amino acids.

Notes on this clone: The sample carries other DNA sequences with the same CDR3. The chain joins TRBV18 to TRBJ1-2; the D is unclear. V was shortened by 6 bases and J by 0 bases, with 8 bases between the two germline ends. The CDR3 contains 13 residues. CDR1 and CDR2 (germline): KGHSH, LQKENI. For the CDR3, the DNA is TGTGCCAGCTCCGAGGACTCTAACTATGGCTACACCTTC. Its translation: CASSEDSNYGYTF. The full variable domain, rest sourced from reference TRBV18 and TRBJ1-2, is NAGVMQNPRHLVRRRGQEARLRCSPMKGHSHVYWYRQLPEEGLKFMVYLQKENIIDESGMPKERFSAEFPKEGPSILRIQQVVRGDSAAYFCASSEDSNYGYTFGSGTRLTVV.

There are a few counts of this clone. V is TRBV7-3 and J is TRBJ2-2; perhaps TRBD2 as D (6 bases). The V gene's germline CDR1 is SGHTA and CDR2 FQGTGA. The CDR3 has 16 residues. Trimming pared 1 base from V and 1 base from J, leaving 10 bases between. For the CDR3, the DNA is TGTGCCAGCAGCTTAAGGGGACTCCGGAACACCGGGGAGCTGTTTTTT. Translation: CASSLRGLRNTGELFF. Filled out from reference TRBV7-3 and TRBJ2-2, the complete variable domain reads GAGVSQTPSNKVTEKGKYVELRCDPISGHTALYWYRQSLGQGPEFLIYFQGTGAADDSGLPNDRFFAVRPEGSVSTLKIQRTERGDSAVYLCASSLRGLRNTGELFFGEGSRLTVL.

As concerns this clone: Other nucleotide sequences in the sample specify the same CDR3. The genes are TRBV28 and TRBJ1-5; no reliable D call. This CDR3 contains 12 residues. Germline assignment: CDR1 MDHEN and CDR2 SYDVKM. V lost 6 bases to trimming and J lost 5 bases, with 8 bases between them. This CDR3 is CASSPSYQPQHF. The CDR3 DNA sequence: TGTGCCAGCAGCCCCAGCTATCAGCCCCAGCATTTT.

This chain's CDR3 is CASSPVPGQPGRDTQYF. The CDR3 DNA sequence: TGTGCCAGCTCACCAGTCCCGGGACAGCCCGGGAGGGATACGCAGTATTTT. V gene TRBV18 combines with J gene TRBJ2-3; the D call may be TRBD1 or TRBD2 (7 bases each). Trimming removed 2 bases from V and 6 bases from J, with 21 bases in between. Germline loops: CDR1 KGHSH, CDR2 LQKENI. The CDR3 covers 17 residues.

About this clone: This specimen includes other DNA sequences encoding the same CDR3. This sequence joins TRBV9 and TRBJ2-3; 10 bases line up with TRBD2. CDR3 length: 16 residues. Germline-derived CDR1 and CDR2 are SGDLS and YYNGEE. The trim removed 0 bases at V and 2 bases at J, leaving 3 bases unmatched. CDR3 in amino acids: CASSVGTSGSTDTQYF. The CDR3 DNA is TGTGCCAGCAGCGTAGGGACTAGCGGTTCCACAGATACGCAGTATTTT.

The rearrangement joins TRBV28 to TRBJ1-5, with D uncertain. Between the trimmed V and J ends, which lost 10 bases and 6 bases, there was a span of 28 bases. The germline V gene has CDR1 MDHEN and CDR2 SYDVKM. This CDR3 contains 17 residues. CDR3 DNA sequence: TGTGCCATACCCTTTGGTGGACCCGGTCCCTTTGGTCAGCCCCAGCATTTT. Encoded protein: CAIPFGGPGPFGQPQHF. Full variable domain (missing parts from reference TRBV28 and TRBJ1-5): DVKVTQSSRYLVKRTGEKVFLECVQDMDHENMFWYRQDPGLGLRLIYFSYDVKMKEKGDIPEGYSVSREKKERFSLILESASTNQTSMYLCAIPFGGPGPFGQPQHFGDGTRLSIL.

V usage is TRBV11-2 and J usage is TRBJ2-6, with D possibly being TRBD2 (7 bases). CDR1 SGHAT and CDR2 FQNNGV come from the germline V gene. The CDR3 runs to 15 residues. V lost 5 bases and J 4 bases, leaving 12 bases between the germline ends. CDR3 sequence (DNA): TGTGCCAGCAGCCCGGGGGGCATAGGGGCCAACGTCCTGACTTTC. Protein product: CASSPGGIGANVLTF.